Detailed here is one TCR beta chain. The CDR3 is 15 residues long. With V trimmed by 6 bases and J by 3 bases, 8 bases remained unmatched. Germline assignment: CDR1 KGHDR and CDR2 SFDVKD. The data originate from a study of T-cell memory formation after mild COVID-19. With constant-segment primers, 5'RACE yielded cDNA libraries of TCR alpha and TCR beta that carried sample barcodes and UMIs. TCRdb re-analysed the 5' RACE reads in MiXCR, keeping a single row per CDR3 protein. The data show 250,000 to 300,000 distinct CDR3 sequences, 15% to 20% seen once. Input material: PBMCs or a T cell subset sorted from them (not recorded which). The chain couples TRBV24-1 to TRBJ2-3, with TRBD1 identical over 7 bases. The receptor was derived from a man in his late teens or twenties who had mild COVID-19 (a few samples of this study predate the infection). Cell type and time point are not known. The CDR3 is CATSRTGEGTDTQYF. DNA for the CDR3: TGTGCCACCAGTAGGACAGGAGAAGGGACAGATACGCAGTATTTT.